A single sample is the source of the 14 T cell receptor beta chains below, sequenced in a study of regulatory T cells in long-lasting Graves disease. To make TCR beta libraries, researchers used iRepertoire HTBI primers and Arm-PCR of CDR3 regions. TCRdb used MiXCR to reprocess the multiplex PCR reads, holding one entry per CDR3 protein. The sample consists of more than 650,000 distinct CDR3 sequences, 25% to 30% of them appearing once. This sample's time point: persistent/refractory GD, antithyroid drugs over 5 years with positive TRAb. Scientists built the TCR library using RNA that was extracted from PBMCs. Sequencing was performed on peripheral blood mononuclear cells (PBMCs), taken when the disease was refractory, from a patient treated with antithyroid drugs. The receptors derive from a female donor with Graves disease.

This clonotype was seen only a few times. The chain is built from TRBV6-1 and TRBJ1-6; D is ambiguous. The V gene lost 4 bases and the J gene lost 9 bases, with 10 bases spanning the gap. Germline CDR1 and CDR2: MNHNS and SASEGT. The CDR3 totals 13 residues. This CDR3 reads CASSAKGSSPLHF. CDR3 bases: TGTGCCAGCAGTGCAAAAGGGAGTTCACCCCTCCACTTT.

The sample holds a few counts of this clonotype. The rearrangement links TRBV7-3 to TRBJ1-2; D is perhaps TRBD1 (6 bases). Germline V gives CDR1 SGHTA, CDR2 FQGTGA. The V end lost 1 base, the J end lost 10 bases, and 13 bases lay between the germline ends. This CDR3 has 13 amino acids. CDR3 sequence (DNA): TGTGCCAGCAGCTTAAACAGTAGGGGGGCCTACACCTTC. Amino acid sequence: CASSLNSRGAYTF.

In its sample, this clonotype was seen a few times. This chain connects TRBV10-3 to TRBJ2-7, with 11 bases identical to TRBD2. Germline loops: CDR1 ENHRY, CDR2 SYGVKD. The V gene end was trimmed by 11 bases and the J gene end by 4 bases; junction bases not matched to a gene: 4. The CDR3 is 12 residues long. As DNA, the CDR3 is TGTGCCGCCACTAGCGGGAGTTACGAGCAGTACTTC. It codes for CAATSGSYEQYF.

The chain recombines TRBV20-1 with TRBJ2-2; 11 nucleotides align to TRBD2. Losses at the gene ends were 0 bases for V and 0 bases for J; bases not matched to a gene: 3. The length of the CDR3 is 17 residues. Germline-derived CDR1 and CDR2 are DFQATT and SNEGSKA (reference sequence). The CDR3 DNA reads TGCAGTGCTAGAGAGTTAGCGGGAGGGCCGAACACCGGGGAGCTGTTTTTT. The encoded protein is CSARELAGGPNTGELFF.

This clonotype was recorded a few times. The chain has TRBV11-2 and TRBJ1-3; D is unresolved. The CDR3 spans 15 residues. V shed 1 base and J shed 4 bases, with 11 bases lying between them. CDR1 is SGHAT and CDR2 is FQNNGV in the germline V gene. Here the CDR3 reads CASSLVGGPGNTIYF. The CDR3 nucleotides are TGTGCCAGCAGCTTAGTAGGTGGGCCAGGAAACACCATATATTTT.

The gene calls are TRBV20-1 and TRBJ2-2, with 8 bases identical to TRBD2. Germline trimming cut 3 bases from V and 4 bases from J; bases unmatched to any gene: 7. Germline CDR1 is DFQATT and CDR2 is SNEGSKA (reference sequence). The CDR3 has 15 residues. The CDR3 DNA is TGCAGTGCTAGGAGAGCGGGAGTTAGCACCGGGGAGCTGTTTTTT. It encodes CSARRAGVSTGELFF.

The chain has TRBV15 and TRBJ1-2; the D is unclear. The CDR3 sequence is 14 residues long. Trimming took off 1 base at V and 4 bases at J, with 10 bases between the two ends. Germline-derived CDR1 and CDR2 are LNHNV and YYDKDF (reference sequence). The CDR3 DNA is TGTGCCACCAGCAGAGCATCCGGCATCTATGGCTACACCTTC. Its protein product is CATSRASGIYGYTF. The complete variable domain, with remaining parts taken from reference TRBV15 and TRBJ1-2, reads DAMVIQNPRYQVTQFGKPVTLSCSQTLNHNVMYWYQQKSSQAPKLLFHYYDKDFNNEADTPDNFQSRRPNTSFCFLDIRSPGLGDTAMYLCATSRASGIYGYTFGSGTRLTVV.

This clonotype was picked up a small number of times. The rearrangement links TRBV6-1 to TRBJ1-3; no clear D. Germline V CDR1 and CDR2: MNHNS, SASEGT. The CDR3 extends over 14 amino acids. V lost 6 bases to trimming and J lost 2 bases, with 11 bases between them. CDR3 DNA sequence: TGTGCCAGCAGAAAACCAGGAGCTGGAAACACCATATATTTT. Its translation: CASRKPGAGNTIYF.

This clonotype showed up just a few times. In nucleotides, the CDR3 is TGCGCCAGCAGCTGGACACAGGGAGGAGGCTACACCTTC. Its protein is CASSWTQGGGYTF. The chain employs TRBV5-1 and TRBJ1-2, with TRBD1 as a possible D gene (6 bases). Trimming took 3 bases from V and 8 from J, leaving 14 bases between them. CDR3 length: 13 residues. CDR1 and CDR2 from the germline V gene are SGHRS and YFSETQ.

The chain links TRBV29-1 to TRBJ1-2; TRBD1 matches at 8 bases. Germline loops: CDR1 SQVTM, CDR2 ANQGSEA. The CDR3 sequence is 13 residues long. Losses at the gene ends were 4 bases for V and 1 base for J; bases not matched to a gene: 2. The CDR3 nucleotides read TGCAGCGTTGGACAGGGGAATAACTATGGCTACACCTTC. As protein: CSVGQGNNYGYTF.

This clonotype showed up many times. The chain links TRBV12-3 or TRBV12-4 to TRBJ1-2; perhaps TRBD1 as D (5 bases). CDR3 length: 13 residues. V lost 6 bases and J 6 bases, leaving 14 bases between the germline ends. Written as DNA, the CDR3 is TGTGCCAGCAGCCGCATCGAAGGGGATGGCTACACCTTC. Amino acids: CASSRIEGDGYTF.

The sample holds a few counts of this clonotype. The J gene is TRBJ1-4, the V gene TRBV12-3 or TRBV12-4, with 7 bases lining up with TRBD1. The V segment lost 7 bases and the J segment 4 bases; nucleotides outside the gene matches: 3. The CDR3 covers 13 residues. The CDR3 bases are TGTGCCAGCAAGGACAGGTTTAATGAAAAACTGTTTTTT. It codes for CASKDRFNEKLFF.

The chain couples TRBV29-1 to TRBJ1-3; no definite D call. Trimming stripped 0 bases from V and 3 bases from J, with 12 bases between. The CDR3 covers 15 residues. Germline V gene lookup returns CDR1 SQVTM and CDR2 ANQGSEA. The CDR3 bases are TGCAGCGTTGAAGAAACGAGCCAGGTTGGAAACACCATATATTTT. Translated: CSVEETSQVGNTIYF.

This clonotype was counted a few times. The chain carries TRBV15 and TRBJ2-5; D is uncertain. Per the germline V gene, CDR1 is LNHNV and CDR2 is YYDKDF (reference sequence). Trimming took off 3 bases at V and 7 bases at J, with 12 bases between the two ends. This CDR3 has 13 amino acids. CDR3 sequence: CATSRVGGGTQYF. CDR3 nucleotide sequence: TGTGCCACCAGCAGGGTGGGCGGCGGGACCCAGTACTTC.